This T cell receptor beta chain was sequenced for a study of chemoradiotherapy in HPV16-positive cancers. Method: immunoSEQ multiplex PCR; TCRdb's copy keeps in-frame clones and lacks some. The table records under 85,000 clones, about nine tenths of them present only once. Sequencing was performed on blood, taken from a patient who underwent chemoradiotherapy. The receptor was derived from a human donor with HPV-associated anogenital cancer.

The DNA for the CDR3 is TGTGCCAGCAGTTCCCCGGAGGACTTAGTGTTCTTC. Its translation is CASSSPEDLVFF. The genes are TRBV28 and TRBJ2-1; tentative D call: TRBD2 (5 bases). This CDR3 has 12 residues. Trimming removed 4 bases from V and 15 bases from J, with 16 bases in between. Germline assignment: CDR1 MDHEN and CDR2 SYDVKM. The full variable domain, completed using reference TRBV28 and TRBJ2-1, is DVKVTQSSRYLVKRTGEKVFLECVQDMDHENMFWYRQDPGLGLRLIYFSYDVKMKEKGDIPEGYSVSREKKERFSLILESASTNQTSMYLCASSSPEDLVFFGPGTRLTVL.